Below, 22 T cell receptor beta chains from the same sample are listed, as sequenced in a study of beta chain features in type 1 diabetes. Study-wide points: The study found moderately but significantly shorter TCRB CDR3s in all four CD4+ subsets of Type 1 diabetes patients.

Expressed TCRB transcripts were sequenced after all isolated RNA was converted to cDNA. Profiling relied on immunoSEQ multiplex PCR, and the TCRdb table lists in-frame clones only, not all of them. The sample carries 250,000 to 350,000 clones, 13% to 15% recorded once. For these TCRs, the target antigens are not known. The specimen sequenced was naive CD4+ T cells from blood. These receptors were taken from a man aged 30 to 39 with type 1 diabetes.

This sequence joins TRBV28 and TRBJ1-1, with D unresolved. CDR1 and CDR2 (germline): MDHEN, SYDVKM. The CDR3 runs 12 residues. V dropped 7 bases and J dropped 3 bases, with 9 bases sitting between them. CDR3 in amino acids: CASIKPDTEAFF. CDR3 nucleotide sequence: TGTGCCAGCATCAAACCGGACACTGAAGCTTTCTTT.

The gene calls are TRBV6-5 and TRBJ2-2; D gene unclear. The CDR3 covers 11 residues. V was clipped by 9 bases and J by 7 bases, with 9 bases between them. Germline-derived CDR1 and CDR2 are MNHEY and SVGAGI. The CDR3 DNA reads as TGTGCCAGTAGAGAATACGGGGAGCTGTTTTTT. Amino acids: CASREYGELFF.

The V and J genes are TRBV23-1 and TRBJ2-4; the D gene is possibly TRBD2 (6 bases). TRBV23-1 is an open reading frame whose function is uncertain. CDR3 length: 19 residues. Trimming shortened V by 3 bases and J by 0 bases, and 21 bases separated the two germline ends. The CDR3 sequence is CASSHHRGTWQLAKNIQYF. Written as DNA, the CDR3 is TGCGCCAGCAGTCACCACCGGGGGACCTGGCAGCTAGCCAAAAACATTCAGTACTTC.

This clone was seen a handful of times. The chain couples TRBV13 to TRBJ2-7, with 9 bases matching TRBD1. CDR1 is PRHDT and CDR2 is FYEKMQ in the germline V gene (reference sequence). The J segment lost 3 bases and the V segment lost 1 base, leaving 10 bases of the junction unmatched. The CDR3 covers 17 residues. The DNA for the CDR3 is TGTGCCAGCAGCTTAGCTTTCGGGACAGGGATAAACTACGAGCAGTACTTC. Its protein product is CASSLAFGTGINYEQYF.

V gene TRBV6-1 combines with J gene TRBJ2-7; D is possibly TRBD2 (7 bases). The germline gives CDR1 MNHNS, CDR2 SASEGT. The CDR3 has 16 amino acids. Deletions cut 2 bases from V and 4 bases from J, with 18 bases between. The CDR3 protein is CASSEIRGGAGYEQYF. CDR3 in DNA: TGTGCCAGCAGTGAAATAAGAGGGGGGGCAGGGTACGAGCAGTACTTC.

The CDR3, as DNA: TGCGCCAGCAGCCCTAGGGGTACAGGGGACGACGAAAAACTGTTTTTT. This encodes CASSPRGTGDDEKLFF. The chain combines TRBV4-3 with TRBJ1-4; 7 positions agree with TRBD1. The CDR3 has 16 amino acids. The V gene's germline CDR1 is LGHNA and CDR2 YSLEER. V lost 4 bases to trimming and J lost 8 bases; unmatched junction nucleotides: 13.

This clone has a handful of counts. The chain is built from TRBV9 and TRBJ2-2, with a possible D match to TRBD2 (5 bases). In germline, CDR1 is SGDLS, CDR2 YYNGEE. Deletions cut 2 bases from V and 3 bases from J, with 17 bases between. CDR3 length: 17 amino acids. CDR3 in amino acids: CASSVPGSAFDTGELFF. CDR3 DNA sequence: TGTGCCAGCAGCGTCCCGGGGTCGGCCTTCGACACCGGGGAGCTGTTTTTT.

This clone was recorded a few times. V usage is TRBV25-1 and J usage is TRBJ1-1; a weak D match, TRBD1 (6 bases). There are 13 residues in the CDR3. The germline CDR1 and CDR2 sequences are MGHDK and SYGVNS. The V and J ends lost 4 bases and 2 bases respectively, with 8 bases between them. The CDR3 DNA follows: TGTGCCAGCAGTGGGACAGTTAACACTGAAGCTTTCTTT. It yields the protein CASSGTVNTEAFF. Full variable domain (remainder filled in from reference TRBV25-1 and TRBJ1-1): EADIYQTPRYLVIGTGKKITLECSQTMGHDKMYWYQQDPGMELHLIHYSYGVNSTEKGDLSSESTVSRIRTEHFPLTLESARPSHTSQYLCASSGTVNTEAFFGQGTRLTVV.

The chain combines TRBV5-4 with TRBJ2-3, with 9 bases identical to TRBD1. V dropped 2 bases and J dropped 2; count of bases not matched to a gene: 6. CDR3 length: 16 residues. The germline CDR1 and CDR2 sequences are SGHNT and YYREEE (reference sequence). Written as DNA, the CDR3 is TGTGCCAGCAGCTTCTCCGGGACAGGGACCACAGATACGCAGTATTTT. Amino acid sequence: CASSFSGTGTTDTQYF.

The chain carries TRBV30 and TRBJ1-2; D perhaps matches TRBD1 (6 bases). Germline CDR1 is GTSNPN and CDR2 is SVGIG (reference sequence). V was trimmed by 2 bases and J by 1 base, leaving 14 bases between them. The CDR3 loop spans 15 amino acids. In DNA form, the CDR3 reads TGTGCCTGGAGTCCCGGGGGGGCCGGTAACTATGGCTACACCTTC. Encoded protein: CAWSPGGAGNYGYTF.

This clone was detected only a few times. The genes are TRBV11-2 and TRBJ2-1, with TRBD1 matching 9 bases. There are 12 residues in the CDR3. With V trimmed by 1 base and J by 13 bases, 2 bases remained unmatched. Per germline, CDR1 SGHAT and CDR2 FQNNGV. CDR3 bases: TGTGCCAGCAGCTTAGTGGGACAGGGCCAGTTCTTC. The encoded protein is CASSLVGQGQFF.

This clone occurred a few times. This rearrangement joins TRBV29-1 to TRBJ2-7; 10 positions match TRBD2. Germline V CDR1 and CDR2: SQVTM, ANQGSEA. Unmatched junction bases numbered 6, after V lost 7 bases and J lost 0 bases. CDR3 length: 14 amino acids. CDR3 residues: CSAAGLADSYEQYF. The CDR3 DNA reads TGCAGCGCCGCCGGACTAGCGGACTCCTACGAGCAGTACTTC.

This clone turned up a few times. Other DNA sequences in the same sample also yield this CDR3. V and J are TRBV18 and TRBJ2-1; the match to TRBD2 covers 14 bases. The J segment lost 6 bases and the V segment lost 0 bases, leaving 1 base of the junction unmatched. CDR1 is KGHSH and CDR2 is LQKENI in the germline V gene. The CDR3 is 16 residues long. Here the CDR3 DNA reads TGTGCCAGCTCACCACCAGGACTAGCGGGAGGCAATGAGCAGTTCTTC. Protein product: CASSPPGLAGGNEQFF.

This chain links TRBV11-2 with TRBJ2-5; perhaps TRBD1 as D (5 bases). V was trimmed by 4 bases and J by 2 bases, leaving 14 bases between them. The CDR3 contains 15 residues. The germline V gene encodes CDR1 SGHAT and CDR2 FQNNGV. CDR3 sequence (DNA): TGTGCCAGCAGCTCGCAAACAGGTTCTCAAGAGACCCAGTACTTC. It translates to CASSSQTGSQETQYF.

This chain uses TRBV19 with TRBJ1-1, with 9 bases matching TRBD1. Germline assignment: CDR1 LNHDA and CDR2 SQIVND (reference sequence). J gave up 0 bases and V 8 bases, and 7 bases lay outside the gene matches. The CDR3 contains 15 residues. The CDR3 protein is CASGTGRFMNTEAFF. The DNA of the CDR3 is TGTGCCAGTGGGACAGGGAGATTCATGAACACTGAAGCTTTCTTT.

This clone was seen more than once but under ten times. The chain joins TRBV21-1 to TRBJ2-3; TRBD2, as called in the table, went unchecked against the DNA. TRBV21-1 is a listed pseudogene. The CDR3 length is 18 residues. CDR3 nucleotides: TGTGCCAGCAGCAAATTCGAAGCGGGACGGGCCAGCACAGATACGCAGTATTTT. Encoded protein: CASSKFEAGRASTDTQYF.

J is TRBJ2-1 and V is TRBV29-1; 12 nucleotides match TRBD2. The junction had 15 bases not matched to a gene; V was cut back by 6 bases and J by 9 bases. The CDR3 extends over 16 amino acids. Germline V lookup: CDR1 SQVTM, CDR2 ANQGSEA. CDR3 amino acids: CSVRPRLAGDTGEQFF. CDR3 coding DNA: TGCAGCGTCCGCCCCCGACTAGCGGGAGATACGGGTGAGCAGTTCTTC.

This clone was picked up a small number of times. The genes are TRBV5-1 and TRBJ2-6; D gene ambiguous. The CDR3 loop spans 15 amino acids. With 2 bases removed from V and 0 bases from J, the gap between germline ends came to 6 bases. The germline V gene has CDR1 SGHRS and CDR2 YFSETQ. The CDR3 reads CASSLRLSGANVLTF. CDR3 sequence (DNA): TGCGCCAGCAGCTTAAGACTCTCTGGGGCCAACGTCCTGACTTTC.

The chain joins TRBV29-1 to TRBJ1-1, with D possibly TRBD1 on 6 matching bases. Trimming pared 1 base from V and 4 bases from J, leaving 13 bases between. In germline, CDR1 is SQVTM, CDR2 ANQGSEA. This CDR3 contains 14 residues. CDR3 protein: CSVEGRGGSTEAFF. DNA of the CDR3: TGCAGCGTTGAAGGAAGGGGGGGGTCCACTGAAGCTTTCTTT.

This clone has more than one count but fewer than ten. The chain has TRBV7-9 and TRBJ1-2; 7 bases match TRBD1. CDR1 and CDR2 (germline): SEHNR, FQNEAQ (reference sequence). The CDR3 runs to 15 residues. The V segment lost 5 bases and the J segment 4 bases; nucleotides outside the gene matches: 10. The CDR3 here is CASSPRQGLLYGYTF. CDR3 DNA: TGTGCCAGCAGCCCTAGACAGGGATTACTCTATGGCTACACCTTC.

The chain links TRBV5-4 to TRBJ2-7; TRBD2 matches at 8 bases. The V gene's germline CDR1 is SGHNT and CDR2 YYREEE (reference sequence). The J segment lost 0 bases and the V segment lost 1 base, leaving 9 bases of the junction unmatched. The CDR3 has 17 residues. The CDR3, as DNA: TGTGCCAGCAGCTTGAAGGTTAGCGGGACAAGCTCCTACGAGCAGTACTTC. Translation: CASSLKVSGTSSYEQYF.

A few counts support this clone. V usage is TRBV7-2 and J usage is TRBJ1-5, with D unresolved. The germline V and J ends were trimmed by 2 bases and 2 bases, with 10 bases remaining between them. From germline, CDR1 is SGHTA and CDR2 FQGNSA. The CDR3 loop spans 15 amino acids. The CDR3 here is CASSLSGGGNQPQHF. The DNA of the CDR3 is TGTGCCAGCAGCTTATCCGGTGGAGGCAATCAGCCCCAGCATTTT.